The TCR beta chain described here comes from a study of CD8 T cells in ankylosing spondylitis. Findings of the study overall: Blood of patients with ankylosing spondylitis appeared to be characterized by a TCR beta motif of eight highly homologous variants.

A quantitative 5'-RACE method, one with molecular barcodes, was used to make TCR beta libraries. One entry per CDR3 protein results from TCRdb running MiXCR on the 5' RACE reads. This table holds roughly 280,000 distinct CDR3 sequences, 20% found once. The CDR3 runs to 16 residues. CDR1 is ENHRY, CDR2 SYGVKD, per germline. V lost 3 bases and J lost 1, with 15 bases in between. As for this clonotype: Its antigen is unknown. This may be a read error, as it is one base from a much larger clone.

This receptor was obtained from a male donor with ankylosing spondylitis or in good health (not recorded which). Sequencing was done on a sample of blood, either unsorted or a sorted T cell fraction (not recorded which). V gene TRBV10-3 combines with J gene TRBJ1-1, with D tentatively TRBD1 (5 bases). CDR3 residues: CAISEDLSGPNTEAFF. Here the CDR3 DNA reads TGTGCCATCAGTGAAGACCTTTCAGGGCCGAACACTGAAGCTTTCTTT.